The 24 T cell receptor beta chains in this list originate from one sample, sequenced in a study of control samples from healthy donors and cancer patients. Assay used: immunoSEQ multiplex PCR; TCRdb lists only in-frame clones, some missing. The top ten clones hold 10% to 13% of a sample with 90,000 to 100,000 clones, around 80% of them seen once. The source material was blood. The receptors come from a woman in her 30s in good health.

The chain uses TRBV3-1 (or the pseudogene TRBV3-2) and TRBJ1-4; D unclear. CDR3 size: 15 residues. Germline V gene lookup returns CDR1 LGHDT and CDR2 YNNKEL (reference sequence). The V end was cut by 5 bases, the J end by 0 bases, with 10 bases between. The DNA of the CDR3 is TGTGCCAGCAGCTACGGACCGGCAACTAATGAAAAACTGTTTTTT. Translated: CASSYGPATNEKLFF.

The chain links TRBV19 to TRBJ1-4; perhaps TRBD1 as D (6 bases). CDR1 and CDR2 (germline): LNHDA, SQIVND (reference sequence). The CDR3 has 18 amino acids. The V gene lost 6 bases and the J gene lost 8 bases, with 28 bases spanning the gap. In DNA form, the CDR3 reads TGTGCCAGTAGCCACCAGTCGGGCTACAGGGATGGACGGGAAAAACTGTTTTTT. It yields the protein CASSHQSGYRDGREKLFF.

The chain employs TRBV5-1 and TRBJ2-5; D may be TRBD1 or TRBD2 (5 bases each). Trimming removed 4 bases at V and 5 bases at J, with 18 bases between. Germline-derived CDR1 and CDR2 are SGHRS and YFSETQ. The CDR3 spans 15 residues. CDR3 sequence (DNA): TGCGCCAGCAGCCCGGGGACGGGCCGGATGGAGACCCAGTACTTC. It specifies CASSPGTGRMETQYF.

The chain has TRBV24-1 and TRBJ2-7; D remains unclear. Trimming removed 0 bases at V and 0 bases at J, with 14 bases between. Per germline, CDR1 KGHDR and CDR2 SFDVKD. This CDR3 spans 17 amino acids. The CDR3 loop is CATSDLHMRRTSYEQYF. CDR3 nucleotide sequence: TGTGCCACCAGTGATTTGCATATGCGGAGAACCTCCTACGAGCAGTACTTC.

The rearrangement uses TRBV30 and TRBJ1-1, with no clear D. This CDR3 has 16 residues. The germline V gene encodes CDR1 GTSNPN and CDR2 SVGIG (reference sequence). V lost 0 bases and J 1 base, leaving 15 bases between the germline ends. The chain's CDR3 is CAWSVRQTKQNTEAFF. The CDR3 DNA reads TGTGCCTGGAGTGTCCGGCAGACGAAGCAGAACACTGAAGCTTTCTTT.

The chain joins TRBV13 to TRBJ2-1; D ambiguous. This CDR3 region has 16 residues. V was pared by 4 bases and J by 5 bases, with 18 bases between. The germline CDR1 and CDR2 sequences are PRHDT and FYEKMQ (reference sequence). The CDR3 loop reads CASSSDRRVRDNEQFF. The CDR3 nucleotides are TGTGCCAGCAGCTCGGATCGTAGGGTCCGAGACAATGAGCAGTTCTTC.

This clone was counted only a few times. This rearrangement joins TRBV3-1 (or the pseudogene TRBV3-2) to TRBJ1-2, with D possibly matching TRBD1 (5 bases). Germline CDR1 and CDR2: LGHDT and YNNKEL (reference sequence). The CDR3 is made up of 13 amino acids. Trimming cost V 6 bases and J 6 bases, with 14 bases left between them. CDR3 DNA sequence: TGTGCCAGCAGGCCTCAGGGTGTACATGGCTACACCTTC. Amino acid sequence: CASRPQGVHGYTF.

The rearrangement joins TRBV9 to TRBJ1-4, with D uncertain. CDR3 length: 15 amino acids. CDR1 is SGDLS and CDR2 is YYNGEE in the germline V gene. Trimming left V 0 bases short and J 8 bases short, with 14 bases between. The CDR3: CASSVVGSPGEKLFF. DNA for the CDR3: TGTGCCAGCAGCGTAGTAGGCTCCCCCGGGGAAAAACTGTTTTTT.

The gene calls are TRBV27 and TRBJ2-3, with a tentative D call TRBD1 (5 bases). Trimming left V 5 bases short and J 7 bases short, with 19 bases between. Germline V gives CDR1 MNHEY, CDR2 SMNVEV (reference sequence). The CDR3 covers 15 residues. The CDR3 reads CASSPRRQSGNTQYF. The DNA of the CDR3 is TGTGCCAGCAGTCCTCGGAGACAGTCTGGGAATACGCAGTATTTT.

CDR3 coding DNA: TGTGCCAGCTCACCTCTGACAGGTCCGGTTTCGTATGGCTACACCTTC. Amino acids: CASSPLTGPVSYGYTF. This chain uses TRBV18 with TRBJ1-2, with a tentative D call TRBD1 (6 bases). Trimming shortened V by 3 bases and J by 5 bases, and 19 bases separated the two germline ends. The CDR3 is 16 residues long. Germline V gene data show CDR1 as KGHSH and CDR2 as LQKENI.

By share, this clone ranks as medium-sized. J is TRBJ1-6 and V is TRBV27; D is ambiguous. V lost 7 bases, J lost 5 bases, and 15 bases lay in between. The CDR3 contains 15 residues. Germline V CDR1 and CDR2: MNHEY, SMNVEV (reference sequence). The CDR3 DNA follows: TGTGCCAGCAAGGCGACGGGTCAGAATAATTCACCCCTCCACTTT. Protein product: CASKATGQNNSPLHF.

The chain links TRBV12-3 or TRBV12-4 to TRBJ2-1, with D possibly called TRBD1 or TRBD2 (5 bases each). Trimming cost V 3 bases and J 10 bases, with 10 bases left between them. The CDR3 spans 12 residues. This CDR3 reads CASSLWGREQFF. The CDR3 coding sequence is TGTGCCAGCAGTTTGTGGGGACGAGAGCAGTTCTTC.

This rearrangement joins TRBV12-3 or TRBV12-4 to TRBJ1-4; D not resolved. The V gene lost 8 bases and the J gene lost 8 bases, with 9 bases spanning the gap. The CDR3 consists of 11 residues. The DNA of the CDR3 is TGTGCCAGCTGGCTCAGGGAAAAACTGTTTTTT. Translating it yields CASWLREKLFF.

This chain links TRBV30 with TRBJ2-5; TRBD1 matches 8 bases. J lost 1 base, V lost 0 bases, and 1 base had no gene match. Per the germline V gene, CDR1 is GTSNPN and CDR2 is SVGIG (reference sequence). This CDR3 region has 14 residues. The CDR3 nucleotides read TGTGCCTGGAGTGTACAGGGGGGCCAAGAGACCCAGTACTTC. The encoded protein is CAWSVQGGQETQYF.

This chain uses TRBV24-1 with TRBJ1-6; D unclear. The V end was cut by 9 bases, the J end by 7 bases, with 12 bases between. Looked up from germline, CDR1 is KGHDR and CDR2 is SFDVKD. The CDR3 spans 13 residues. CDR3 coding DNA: TGTGCCACCGCCCAAACACAGAATTCACCCCTCCACTTT. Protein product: CATAQTQNSPLHF.

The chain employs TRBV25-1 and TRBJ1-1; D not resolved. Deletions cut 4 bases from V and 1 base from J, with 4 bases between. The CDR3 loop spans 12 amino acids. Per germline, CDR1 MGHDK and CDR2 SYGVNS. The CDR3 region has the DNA TGTGCCAGCAGTGGCCCGAACACTGAAGCTTTCTTT. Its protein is CASSGPNTEAFF.

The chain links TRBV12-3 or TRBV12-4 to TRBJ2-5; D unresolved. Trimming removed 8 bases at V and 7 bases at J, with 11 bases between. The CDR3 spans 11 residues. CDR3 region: CASRTSRTQYF. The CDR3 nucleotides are TGTGCCAGCCGAACCAGCAGGACCCAGTACTTC.

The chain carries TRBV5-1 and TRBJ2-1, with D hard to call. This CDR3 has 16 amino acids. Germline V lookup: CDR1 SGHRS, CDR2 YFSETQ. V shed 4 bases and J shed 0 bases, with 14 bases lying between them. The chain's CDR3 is CASSLAARLSYNEQFF. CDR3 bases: TGCGCCAGCAGCCTCGCCGCCAGGCTCTCCTACAATGAGCAGTTCTTC.

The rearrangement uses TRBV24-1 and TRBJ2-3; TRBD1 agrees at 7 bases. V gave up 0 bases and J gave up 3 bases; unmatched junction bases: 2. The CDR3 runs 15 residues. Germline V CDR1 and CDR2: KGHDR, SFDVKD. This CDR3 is CATSDLGQETDTQYF. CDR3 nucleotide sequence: TGTGCCACCAGTGATTTGGGACAGGAGACAGATACGCAGTATTTT.

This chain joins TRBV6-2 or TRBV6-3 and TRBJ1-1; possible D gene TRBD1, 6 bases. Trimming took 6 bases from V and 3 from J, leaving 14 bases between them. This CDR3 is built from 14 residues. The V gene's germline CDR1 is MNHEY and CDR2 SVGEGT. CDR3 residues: CASSPIRQDTEAFF. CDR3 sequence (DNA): TGTGCCAGCAGCCCTATACGACAGGACACTGAAGCTTTCTTT.

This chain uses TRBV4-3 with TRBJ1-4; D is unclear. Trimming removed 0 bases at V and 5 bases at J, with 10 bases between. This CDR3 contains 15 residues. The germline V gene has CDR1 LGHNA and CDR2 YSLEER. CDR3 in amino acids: CASSQDGQENEKLFF. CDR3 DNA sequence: TGCGCCAGCAGCCAAGATGGTCAGGAGAATGAAAAACTGTTTTTT.

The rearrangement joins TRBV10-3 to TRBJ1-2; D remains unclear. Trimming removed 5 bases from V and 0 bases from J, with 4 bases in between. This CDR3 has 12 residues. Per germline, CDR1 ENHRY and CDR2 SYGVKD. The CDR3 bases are TGTGCCATCAGTACACCTAACTATGGCTACACCTTC. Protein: CAISTPNYGYTF.

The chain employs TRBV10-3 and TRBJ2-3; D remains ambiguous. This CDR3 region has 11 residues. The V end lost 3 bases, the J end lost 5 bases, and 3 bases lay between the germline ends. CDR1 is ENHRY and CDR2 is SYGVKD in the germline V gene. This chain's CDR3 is CAISEKDTQYF. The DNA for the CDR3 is TGTGCCATCAGTGAAAAAGATACGCAGTATTTT.

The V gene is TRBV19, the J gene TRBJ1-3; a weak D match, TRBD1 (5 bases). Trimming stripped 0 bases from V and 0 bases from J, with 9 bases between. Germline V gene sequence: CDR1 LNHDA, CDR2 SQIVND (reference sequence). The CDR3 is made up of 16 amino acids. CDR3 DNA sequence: TGTGCCAGTAGTATAGATGCAGGGAGCTCTGGAAACACCATATATTTT. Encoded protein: CASSIDAGSSGNTIYF. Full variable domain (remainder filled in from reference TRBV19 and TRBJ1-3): DGGITQSPKYLFRKEGQNVTLSCEQNLNHDAMYWYRQDPGQGLRLIYYSQIVNDFQKGDIAEGYSVSREKKESFPLTVTSAQKNPTAFYLCASSIDAGSSGNTIYFGEGSWLTVV.